This TCR beta chain emerged from a study of control samples from healthy donors and cancer patients (dated by TCRdb to the early 2020s). As regards this clone: Its binding antigen is unknown. Base quality data are lacking; no much larger clone is found one base away.

The CDR3 numbers 12 residues from cysteine through phenylalanine. Only the CDR3 DNA stays, 36 bases, in frame from base 1. V is shortened by 4 bases, J by 0 bases, and the region joining them spans 3 bases. Based on the germline V gene (reference sequence), the CDR1 and CDR2 sequences are LNHNV and YYDKDF. The library was built by means of the immunoSEQ multiplex PCR assay. TCRdb took over this immuneACCESS table, retaining in-frame rearrangements with V and J assigned. Such tables are incomplete; in checked studies, under half of the missing clones stem from an unresolved V gene, and the remainder is unexplained. This sample comprises about 92,000 clones, about four fifths of them detected only once. The ten largest clones represent approximately 9.8% of the sample.

Material: blood. The clonotype comes from an older woman in good health. Recombination joined TRBV15 with TRBJ2-5, with the D gene not confidently named. The CDR3 region: CATSIHQETQYF. The DNA sequence is given as TGTGCCACCAGCATCCACCAAGAGACCCAGTACTTC.